This TCR beta chain was retrieved from a study of CD8+CD57+ T cells in acquired aplastic anemia. Turning to the study itself: Sorted CD4+ and CD8+ cells yielded about 3.1 ug of DNA on average.

Genomic DNA was employed as the template in profiling TCR beta VDJ and CDR3. A single record per CDR3 protein comes from TCRdb applying MiXCR to the reads. The top ten clones hold approximately 1.3% of a sample with over 250,000 distinct CDR3 sequences, roughly 59% of them seen once. This clonotype was counted at least ten times. Its specificity is not known. Germline V gene data show CDR1 as SGHTA and CDR2 as FQGTGA. This CDR3 region has 12 residues. Trimming shortened V by 3 bases and J by 3 bases, and 6 bases separated the two germline ends. In patients chosen for sequencing, flow cytometry had shown CD8+CD57+ cell expansion. The study, taken as a whole, reports: Controls and patients did not differ significantly in CD8+ Simpson's diversity.

The chain links TRBV7-3 to TRBJ2-7; no clear D gene. The sequenced material came from sorted CD4+, CD8+, or CD8+CD57+ T cells (not recorded which) from PBMCs. This TCR came from a human donor with aplastic anemia. The DNA of the CDR3 is TGTGCCAGCAGCTTCTCTATCTACGAGCAGTACTTC. It translates to CASSFSIYEQYF.